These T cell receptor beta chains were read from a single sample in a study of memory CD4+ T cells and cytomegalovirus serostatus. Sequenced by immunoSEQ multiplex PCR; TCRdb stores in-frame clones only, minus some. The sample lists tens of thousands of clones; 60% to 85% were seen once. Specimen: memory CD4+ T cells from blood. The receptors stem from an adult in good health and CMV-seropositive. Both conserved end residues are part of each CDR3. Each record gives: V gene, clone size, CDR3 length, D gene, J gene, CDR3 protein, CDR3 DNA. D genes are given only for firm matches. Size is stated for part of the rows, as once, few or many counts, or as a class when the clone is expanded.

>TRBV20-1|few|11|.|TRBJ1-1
CSAKGEIEAFF
TGCAGTGCCAAGGGGGAGATTGAAGCTTTCTTT
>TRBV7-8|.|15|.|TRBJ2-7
CASSLTAGLSYEQYF
TGTGCCAGCAGTCTAACCGCGGGGCTTTCCTACGAGCAGTACTTC
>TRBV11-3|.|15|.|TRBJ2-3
CASSVTGLRTDTQYF
TGTGCCAGCAGCGTTACGGGACTCCGCACAGATACGCAGTATTTT
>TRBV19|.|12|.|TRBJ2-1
CASSEGIDEQFF
TGTGCCAGTAGTGAGGGAATCGATGAGCAGTTCTTC
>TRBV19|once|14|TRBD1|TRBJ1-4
CASSMGTGREKLFF
TGTGCCAGTAGTATGGGGACAGGCAGAGAAAAACTGTTTTTT
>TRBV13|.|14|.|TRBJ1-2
CASRPPGRVYGYTF
TGTGCCAGCAGGCCCCCGGGAAGAGTCTATGGCTACACCTTC
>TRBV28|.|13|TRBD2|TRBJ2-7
CASTGGVSYEQYF
TGTGCCTCCACCGGGGGGGTCTCCTACGAGCAGTACTTC
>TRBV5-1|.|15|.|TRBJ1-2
CASSLAIGGTYGYTF
TGCGCCAGCAGCTTGGCCATCGGGGGGACCTATGGCTACACCTTC
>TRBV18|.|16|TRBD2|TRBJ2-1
CASSLQSGGARNEQFF
TGTGCCAGCTCACTTCAAAGCGGGGGGGCCCGGAATGAGCAGTTCTTC
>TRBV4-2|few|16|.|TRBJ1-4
CASSQVGGAGNEKLFF
TGTGCCAGCAGCCAAGTGGGCGGGGCGGGAAATGAAAAACTGTTTTTT
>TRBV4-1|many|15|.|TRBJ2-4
CASSQGSGPLNIQYF
TGCGCCAGCAGCCAAGGTAGTGGTCCGCTCAACATTCAGTACTTC
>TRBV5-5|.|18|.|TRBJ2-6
CASSTPGLRHSGANVLTF
TGTGCCAGCAGCACCCCGGGACTTCGACACTCTGGGGCCAACGTCCTGACTTTC
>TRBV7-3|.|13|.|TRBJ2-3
CASSLGSTDTQYF
TGTGCCAGCAGCTTAGGCTCCACAGATACGCAGTATTTT
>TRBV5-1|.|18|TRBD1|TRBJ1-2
CASSLGPASTGLGNGYTF
TGCGCCAGCAGCTTGGGCCCGGCCTCGACAGGGCTAGGAAATGGCTACACCTTC
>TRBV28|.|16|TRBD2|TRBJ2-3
CASSFYTAGFTDTQYF
TGTGCCAGCAGTTTTTATACAGCGGGGTTCACAGATACGCAGTATTTT
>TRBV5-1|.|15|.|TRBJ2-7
CASSLEGTFLYEQYF
TGCGCCAGCAGCTTGGAGGGGACATTCCTCTACGAGCAGTACTTC
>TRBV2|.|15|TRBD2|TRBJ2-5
CASSRRTSGEETQYF
TGTGCCAGCAGTAGACGGACTAGCGGGGAAGAGACCCAGTACTTC
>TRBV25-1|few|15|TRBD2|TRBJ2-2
CASRPGLGDTGELFF
TGTGCCAGTCGTCCGGGACTAGGGGACACCGGGGAGCTGTTTTTT
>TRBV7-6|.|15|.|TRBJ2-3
CASSLVGVRTDTQYF
TGTGCCAGCAGCTTAGTAGGGGTTAGGACAGATACGCAGTATTTT
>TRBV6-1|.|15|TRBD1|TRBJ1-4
CASSEVAGGAEKLFF
TGTGCCAGCAGTGAAGTAGCAGGGGGCGCCGAGAAACTGTTTTTT
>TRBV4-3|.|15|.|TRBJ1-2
CASSQDRVRSHGYTF
TGCGCCAGCAGCCAAGATCGGGTGCGAAGCCATGGCTACACCTTC
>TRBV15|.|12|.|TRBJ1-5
CATSRVNQPQHF
TGTGCCACCAGCAGAGTTAATCAGCCCCAGCATTTT
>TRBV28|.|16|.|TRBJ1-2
CASSSGGGHRAYGYTF
TGTGCCAGCAGTTCCGGGGGGGGACACAGGGCCTATGGCTACACCTTC
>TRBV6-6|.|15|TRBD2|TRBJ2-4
CASSPVAGGYSIQYF
TGTGCCAGCAGCCCCGTAGCGGGGGGATACAGCATTCAGTACTTC
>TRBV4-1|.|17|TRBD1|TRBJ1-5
CASSPFSQGASNQPQHF
TGCGCCAGCAGCCCTTTTTCCCAGGGGGCGAGCAATCAGCCCCAGCATTTT
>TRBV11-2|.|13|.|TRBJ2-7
CASSLEYSYEQYF
TGTGCCAGCAGCTTAGAATACTCCTACGAGCAGTACTTC
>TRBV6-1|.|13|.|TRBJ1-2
CASSGTANYGYTF
TGTGCCAGCAGTGGGACAGCTAACTATGGCTACACCTTC
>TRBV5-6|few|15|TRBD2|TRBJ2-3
CASSLLAGDTDTQYF
TGTGCCAGCAGCCTACTAGCGGGGGACACAGATACGCAGTATTTT
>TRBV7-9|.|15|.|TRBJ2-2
CASSEDQFNDGELFF
TGTGCCAGCAGTGAGGACCAATTTAACGACGGGGAGCTGTTTTTT
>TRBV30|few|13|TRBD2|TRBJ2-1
CAWSVRGRGEQFF
TGTGCCTGGAGTGTACGGGGGAGGGGTGAGCAGTTCTTC
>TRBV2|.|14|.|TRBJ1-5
CASSEAWGSQPQHF
TGTGCCAGCAGTGAAGCGTGGGGAAGTCAGCCCCAGCATTTT
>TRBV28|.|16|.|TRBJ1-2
CASSLVRASTSGGYTF
TGCGCCAGCAGTTTAGTACGGGCATCGACGAGCGGGGGCTACACCTTC
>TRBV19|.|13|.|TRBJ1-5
CATTQSWTQPQHF
TGTGCCACCACCCAATCCTGGACTCAGCCCCAGCATTTT
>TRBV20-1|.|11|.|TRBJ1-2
CSAERRYGYTF
TGCAGTGCTGAGAGGAGGTATGGCTACACCTTC
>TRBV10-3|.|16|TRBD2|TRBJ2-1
CAISALEAGGGNEQFF
TGTGCCATCAGCGCCCTGGAGGCGGGAGGAGGCAATGAGCAGTTCTTC
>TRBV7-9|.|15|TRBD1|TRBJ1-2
CASSSGGSVDYGYTF
TGTGCCAGCAGCTCAGGGGGGAGCGTGGACTATGGCTACACCTTC
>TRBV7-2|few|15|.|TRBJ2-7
CASSPQVAVGEVQYF
TGTGCCAGCAGCCCTCAGGTGGCGGTGGGGGAAGTGCAGTACTTC
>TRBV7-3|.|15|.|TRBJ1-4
CASSLGRATNEKLFF
TGTGCCAGCAGCTTAGGAAGAGCAACTAATGAAAAACTGTTTTTT
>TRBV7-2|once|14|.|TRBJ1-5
CASSLGLDKEPQHF
TGTGCCAGCAGCTTGGGGCTTGACAAAGAGCCCCAGCATTTT
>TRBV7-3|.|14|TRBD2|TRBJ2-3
CASSSGRAADTQYF
TGTGCCAGCAGCAGCGGGAGGGCGGCAGATACGCAGTATTTT
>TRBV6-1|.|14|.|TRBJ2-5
CASSVYGEQETQYF
TGTGCCAGCAGTGTTTACGGGGAGCAAGAGACCCAGTACTTC
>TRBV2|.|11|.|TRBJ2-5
CASSSGSGQYF
TGTGCCAGCAGTTCAGGGTCAGGGCAGTACTTC
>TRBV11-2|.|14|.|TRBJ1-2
CASSTLRGPYGYTF
TGTGCCAGCAGCACACTCAGGGGCCCTTATGGCTACACCTTC
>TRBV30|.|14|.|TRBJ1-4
CAWIEPGPNEKLFF
TGTGCCTGGATAGAACCGGGGCCTAATGAAAAACTGTTTTTT
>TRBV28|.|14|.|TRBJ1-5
CASSYGTGNQPQHF
TGTGCCAGCAGCTACGGTACAGGAAATCAGCCCCAGCATTTT
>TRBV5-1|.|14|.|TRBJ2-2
CASSFSQGGGELFF
TGCGCCAGCAGCTTTTCACAGGGCGGCGGGGAGCTGTTTTTT
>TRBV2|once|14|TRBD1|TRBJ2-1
CASNRDRGYNEQFF
TGTGCCAGCAACCGGGACAGGGGATACAATGAGCAGTTCTTC
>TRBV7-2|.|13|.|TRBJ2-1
CASSDTLYNEQFF
TGTGCCAGCAGCGACACCTTATACAATGAGCAGTTCTTC
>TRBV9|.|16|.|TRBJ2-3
CASSAPGGTPTDTQYF
TGTGCCAGCAGCGCCCCTGGCGGGACTCCAACAGATACGCAGTATTTT
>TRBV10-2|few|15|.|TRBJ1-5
CASSESGHRNQPQHF
TGCGCCAGCAGTGAGTCAGGGCACCGCAATCAGCCCCAGCATTTT
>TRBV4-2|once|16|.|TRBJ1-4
CASSLAGGRTNEKLFF
TGTGCCAGCAGCCTGGCGGGAGGGCGGACTAATGAAAAACTGTTTTTT
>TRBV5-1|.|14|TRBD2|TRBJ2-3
CATASGGNTDTQYF
TGCGCCACCGCTAGCGGGGGTAACACAGATACGCAGTATTTT
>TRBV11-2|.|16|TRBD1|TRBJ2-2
CASSLSLVQGARELFF
TGTGCCAGCAGCTTAAGTTTAGTCCAGGGGGCGCGGGAGCTGTTTTTT
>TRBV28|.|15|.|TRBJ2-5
CASISRGDNQETQYF
TGTGCCAGCATTTCACGGGGGGACAACCAAGAGACCCAGTACTTC
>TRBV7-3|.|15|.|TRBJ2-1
CATRLGHTADNEQFF
TGTGCCACGCGTTTGGGCCACACTGCTGACAATGAGCAGTTCTTC
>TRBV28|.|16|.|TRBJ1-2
CASSPPLPGGGYGYTF
TGTGCCAGCAGTCCCCCCCTGCCGGGCGGCGGCTATGGCTACACCTTC
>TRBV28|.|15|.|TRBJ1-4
CASSLDRDVLEKLFF
TGTGCCAGCAGCCTGGACCGGGACGTTCTTGAAAAACTGTTTTTT
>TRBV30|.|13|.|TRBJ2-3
CAWRIGGTDTQYF
TGTGCCTGGAGAATAGGGGGGACAGATACGCAGTATTTT
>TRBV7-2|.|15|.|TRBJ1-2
CASSSPRAQIYGYTF
TGTGCCAGCAGCTCCCCTCGTGCGCAGATCTATGGCTACACCTTC